The present T cell receptor (beta chain) was sequenced within a study of CXCR3-negative and CXCR3-positive naive CD8 T cells (dated by TCRdb to between 2019 and 2020). Background for the entire study: Some 130 million TRB reads were obtained in total, roughly 1.5 +/- 0.3 million reads per library. Diversity and physicochemical repertoire analyses covered around 10 donors pooled from two independent experiments. TRBV-TRBJ cluster analysis included naive subsets from roughly 5 donors and memory cells from 3 donors. Summary of the overall study and its limitations: Within the same donor, TRBV-TRBJ usage looked similar between naive CXCR3-negative and CXCR3-positive cells, but memory cells had distinct patterns. Comparably high repertoire diversity was found in both naive subsets, whereas much lower repertoire diversity was found in memory CD8+ T cells. Because surface CD5, which is linked to self-reactivity in mice, was comparable between the naive subsets, TCR interaction strength was also inferred from TRB CDR3 physicochemical properties. Compared with CXCR3-negative naive cells, CXCR3-positive naive cells had TRB CDR3s with higher hydrophobicity (lower Kidera factor 4), lower energy, and higher strength and volume indices. CXCR3 expression partially decreased after cryopreservation, so most assays used freshly isolated PBMCs.

Each CD8+ T cell subset was flow-sorted in triplicate, with 300,000 cells per subset placed directly into RLT lysis buffer. To exclude memory contaminants, naive CD8+ T cells were stringently defined as CD45RO-CCR7+CD27+CD95-. Peripheral blood mononuclear cells were isolated from buffy coats using standard density gradient centrifugation. A FACSAria III was used to flow-sort naive CXCR3-negative and CXCR3-positive CD8+ T cells. Total RNA was extracted from sorted cells with an RNeasy Mini Kit. Regarding this clonotype: Its antigen remains unidentified.

The CDR3 numbers 15 residues from cysteine through phenylalanine. DNA for this receptor is not on file. Reading the germline V gene (reference sequence) gives CDR1 SEHNR and CDR2 FQNEAQ. Instrument used: NextSeq 550. The Human TCR Profiling Kit (MiLaboratory) was used to make UMI-labeled 5' RACE TRB cDNA libraries. cDNA synthesis used the entire amount of extracted RNA, and PCR amplification then used the entire amount of cDNA produced. Libraries were prepared in parallel using an identical number of PCR cycles. The original methods were these. About 53,000 +/- 9,400 unique UMI-labeled TRB cDNA molecules per library were extracted with MIGEC and MiXCR, with at least two reads per UMI required. On average, roughly 40,000 +/- 10,000 functional in-frame TRB CDR3 nucleotide clonotypes lacking stop codons were found per library. After downsampling to 5000 UMI-labeled TRB molecules per sample, diversity metrics, including normalized Shannon-Wiener and Chao1, were computed in VDJtools. For the central five CDR3 residues, VDJtools calculated physicochemical properties weighted by clonotype size, namely interaction energy, strength, volume and Kidera factor 4. TCRdb reprocessed the reads and lists each CDR3 protein sequence as a single entry, with no DNA. Here the V and J calls rest on TCRdb's processing, not on the authors' analysis. The table for this sample lists some 130,000 distinct CDR3 sequences. The ten most abundant clones make up roughly 0.31% of the sample.

The sequence joins TRBV7-9 to TRBJ1-2; TCRdb selects TRBD1, and the lack of DNA leaves this call unchecked. Sequenced: naive CXCR3- CD8+ T cells from blood. What the cell subset or site label conveys for this sample: CD45RO-CCR7+CD27+CD95- naive CD8+ T cells lacking CXCR3 (TNR3-). The clonotype originates from a human donor in good health. Some clones in this sample may be carry-over from other donors' samples. This receptor has the CDR3 CASSVTGQADRGYTF.